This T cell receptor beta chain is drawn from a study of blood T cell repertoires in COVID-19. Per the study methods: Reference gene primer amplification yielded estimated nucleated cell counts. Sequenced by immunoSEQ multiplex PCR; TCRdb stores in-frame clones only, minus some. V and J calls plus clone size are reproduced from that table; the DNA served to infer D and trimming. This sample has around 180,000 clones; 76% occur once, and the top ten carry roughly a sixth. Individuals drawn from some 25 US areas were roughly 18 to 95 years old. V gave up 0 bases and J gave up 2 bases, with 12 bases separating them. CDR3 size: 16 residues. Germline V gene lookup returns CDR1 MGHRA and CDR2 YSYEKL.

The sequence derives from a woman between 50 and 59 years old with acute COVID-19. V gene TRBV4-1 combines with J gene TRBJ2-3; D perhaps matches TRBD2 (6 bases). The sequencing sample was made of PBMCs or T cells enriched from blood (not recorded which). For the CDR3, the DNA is TGCGCCAGCAGCCAAGACGGGAGCGGCCCCACAGATACGCAGTATTTT. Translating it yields CASSQDGSGPTDTQYF.